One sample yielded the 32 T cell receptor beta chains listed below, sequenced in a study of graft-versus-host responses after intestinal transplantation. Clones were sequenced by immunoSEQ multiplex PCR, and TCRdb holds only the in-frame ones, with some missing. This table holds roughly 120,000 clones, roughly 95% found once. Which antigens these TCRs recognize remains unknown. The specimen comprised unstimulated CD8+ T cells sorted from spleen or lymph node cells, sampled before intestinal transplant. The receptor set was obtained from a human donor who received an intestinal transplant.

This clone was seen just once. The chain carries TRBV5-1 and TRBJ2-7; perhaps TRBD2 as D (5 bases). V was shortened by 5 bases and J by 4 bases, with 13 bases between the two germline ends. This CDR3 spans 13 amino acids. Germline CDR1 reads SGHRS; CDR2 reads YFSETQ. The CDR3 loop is CASRVSEIYEQYF. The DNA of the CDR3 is TGCGCCAGCAGGGTTAGCGAGATATACGAGCAGTACTTC.

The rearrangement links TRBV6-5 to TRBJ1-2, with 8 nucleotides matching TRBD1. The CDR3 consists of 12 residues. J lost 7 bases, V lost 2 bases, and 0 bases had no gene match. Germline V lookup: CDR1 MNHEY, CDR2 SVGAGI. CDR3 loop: CASSYGQGGYTF. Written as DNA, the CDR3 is TGTGCCAGCAGTTACGGACAGGGTGGCTACACCTTC.

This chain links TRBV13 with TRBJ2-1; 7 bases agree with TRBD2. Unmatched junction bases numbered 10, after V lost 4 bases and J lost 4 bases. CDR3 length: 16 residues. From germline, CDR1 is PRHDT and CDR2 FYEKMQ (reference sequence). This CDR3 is CASSYAQRDPYNEQFF. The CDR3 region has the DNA TGTGCCAGCAGCTACGCGCAGCGGGACCCTTACAATGAGCAGTTCTTC.

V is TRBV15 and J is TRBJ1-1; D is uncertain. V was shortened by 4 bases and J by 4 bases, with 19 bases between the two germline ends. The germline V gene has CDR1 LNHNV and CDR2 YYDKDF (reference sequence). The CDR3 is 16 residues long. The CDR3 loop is CATSTSGIIGVTEAFF. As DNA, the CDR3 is TGTGCCACCAGCACTTCGGGGATTATCGGGGTCACTGAAGCTTTCTTT.

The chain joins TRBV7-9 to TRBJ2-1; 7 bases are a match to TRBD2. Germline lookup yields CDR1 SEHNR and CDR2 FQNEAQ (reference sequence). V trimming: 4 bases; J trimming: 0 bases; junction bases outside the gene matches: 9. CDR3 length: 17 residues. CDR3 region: CASSSPRGGSSYNEQFF. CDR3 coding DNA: TGTGCCAGCAGCTCCCCTAGGGGCGGGAGCTCCTACAATGAGCAGTTCTTC.

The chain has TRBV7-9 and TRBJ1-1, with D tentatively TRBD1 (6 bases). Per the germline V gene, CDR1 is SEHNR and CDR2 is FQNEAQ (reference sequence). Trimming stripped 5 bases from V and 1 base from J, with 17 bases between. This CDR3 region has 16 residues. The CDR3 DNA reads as TGTGCCAGCAGCACCATGGGGGGCGCTTGGAACACTGAAGCTTTCTTT. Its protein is CASSTMGGAWNTEAFF.

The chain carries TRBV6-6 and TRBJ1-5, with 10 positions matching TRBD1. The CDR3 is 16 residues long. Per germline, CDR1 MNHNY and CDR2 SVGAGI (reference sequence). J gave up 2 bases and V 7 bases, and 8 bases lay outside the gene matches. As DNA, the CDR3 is TGTGCCAGCACCGTCCCCGGGACAGGGGGCAATCAGCCCCAGCATTTT. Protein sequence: CASTVPGTGGNQPQHF.

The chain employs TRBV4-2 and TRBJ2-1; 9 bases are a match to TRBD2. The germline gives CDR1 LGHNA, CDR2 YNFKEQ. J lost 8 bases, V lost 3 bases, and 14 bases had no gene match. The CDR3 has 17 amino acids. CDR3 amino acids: CASSQTSGRGGRDEQFF. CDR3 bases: TGTGCCAGCAGCCAGACTAGCGGAAGGGGTGGAAGGGATGAGCAGTTCTTC.

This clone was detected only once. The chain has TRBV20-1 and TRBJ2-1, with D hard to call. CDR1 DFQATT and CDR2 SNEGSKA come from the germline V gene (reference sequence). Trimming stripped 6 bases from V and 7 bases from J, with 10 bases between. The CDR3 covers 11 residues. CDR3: CSALPGNEQFF. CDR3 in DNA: TGCAGTGCCCTTCCCGGGAATGAGCAGTTCTTC.

CDR3 bases: TGTGCCACCAGCAGAGATGACGACCAGGGGCAGCAAGAGACCCAGTACTTC. The encoded protein is CATSRDDDQGQQETQYF. V usage is TRBV15 and J usage is TRBJ2-5; the D gene is possibly TRBD1 (6 bases). The CDR3 runs to 17 residues. V was trimmed by 0 bases and J by 2 bases, leaving 16 bases between them. Germline values: CDR1 LNHNV, CDR2 YYDKDF (reference sequence).

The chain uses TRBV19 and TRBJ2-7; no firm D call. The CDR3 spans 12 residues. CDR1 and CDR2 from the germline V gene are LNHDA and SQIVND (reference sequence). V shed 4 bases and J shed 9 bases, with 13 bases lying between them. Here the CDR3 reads CASSSGATGQYF. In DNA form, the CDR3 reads TGTGCCAGTAGTAGCGGAGCTACGGGGCAGTACTTC. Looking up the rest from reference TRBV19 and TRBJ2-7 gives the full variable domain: DGGITQSPKYLFRKEGQNVTLSCEQNLNHDAMYWYRQDPGQGLRLIYYSQIVNDFQKGDIAEGYSVSREKKESFPLTVTSAQKNPTAFYLCASSSGATGQYFGPGTRLTVT.

The CDR3 bases are TGTGCCAGCAGTTACTCGGCCAGGGGGCTAAGTGGCTACACCTTC. It is translated as CASSYSARGLSGYTF. The chain carries TRBV6-5 and TRBJ1-2; TRBD1 aligns across 8 bases. Trimming cost V 0 bases and J 7 bases; bases outside gene matches: 7. The CDR3 runs to 15 residues. CDR1 MNHEY and CDR2 SVGAGI come from the germline V gene.

The CDR3: CSVAGPPEEQYF. CDR3 nucleotides: TGCAGCGTTGCGGGACCTCCGGAAGAGCAGTACTTC. The genes are TRBV29-1 and TRBJ2-7, with D perhaps assigned TRBD1 or TRBD2 (5 bases each). Between the trimmed V and J ends, which lost 4 bases and 7 bases, there was a span of 14 bases. The CDR3 is made up of 12 amino acids. Germline lookup yields CDR1 SQVTM and CDR2 ANQGSEA.

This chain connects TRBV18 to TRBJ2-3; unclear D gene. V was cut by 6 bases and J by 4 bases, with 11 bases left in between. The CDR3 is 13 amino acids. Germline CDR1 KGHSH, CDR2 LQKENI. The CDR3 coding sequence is TGTGCCAGCTCCCCCGACCGAGCAGATACGCAGTATTTT. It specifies CASSPDRADTQYF.

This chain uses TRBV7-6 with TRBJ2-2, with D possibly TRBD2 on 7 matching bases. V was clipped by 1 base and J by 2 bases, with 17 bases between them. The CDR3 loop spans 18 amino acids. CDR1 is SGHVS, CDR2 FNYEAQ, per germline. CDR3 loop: CASSLDASGGGNTGELFF. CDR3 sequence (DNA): TGTGCCAGCAGCTTAGACGCTAGCGGAGGGGGTAACACCGGGGAGCTGTTTTTT.

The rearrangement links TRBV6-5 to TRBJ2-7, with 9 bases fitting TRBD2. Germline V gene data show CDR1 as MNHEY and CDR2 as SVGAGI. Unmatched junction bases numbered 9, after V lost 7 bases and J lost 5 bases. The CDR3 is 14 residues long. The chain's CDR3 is CASTNRASGNEQYF. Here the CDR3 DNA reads TGTGCCAGCACCAACAGGGCTAGCGGGAACGAGCAGTACTTC.

This chain's CDR3 is CASSGLAGWYEQYF. The CDR3 DNA is TGTGCCAGCAGCGGACTAGCGGGATGGTACGAGCAGTACTTC. V usage is TRBV2 and J usage is TRBJ2-7; TRBD2 matches 12 bases. The V gene end was trimmed by 6 bases and the J gene end by 4 bases; junction bases not matched to a gene: 4. CDR3 length equals 14 residues. Germline-derived CDR1 and CDR2 are SNHLY and FYNNEI. Full variable domain (rest looked up from reference TRBV2 and TRBJ2-7): EPEVTQTPSHQVTQMGQEVILRCVPISNHLYFYWYRQILGQKVEFLVSFYNNEISEKSEIFDDQFSVERPDGSNFTLKIRSTKLEDSAMYFCASSGLAGWYEQYFGPGTRLTVT.

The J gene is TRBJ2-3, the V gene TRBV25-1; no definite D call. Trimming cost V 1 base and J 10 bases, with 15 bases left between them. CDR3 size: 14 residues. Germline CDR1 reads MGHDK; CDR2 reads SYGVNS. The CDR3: CASSELFDSLAQYF. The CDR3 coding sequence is TGTGCCAGCAGTGAATTATTTGACTCCCTGGCGCAGTATTTT.

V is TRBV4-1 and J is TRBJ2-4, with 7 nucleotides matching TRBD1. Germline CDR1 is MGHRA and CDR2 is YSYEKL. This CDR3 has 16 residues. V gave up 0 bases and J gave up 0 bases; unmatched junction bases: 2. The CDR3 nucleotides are TGCGCCAGCAGCCAAGAGACAGGGCTAGCCAAAAACATTCAGTACTTC. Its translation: CASSQETGLAKNIQYF.

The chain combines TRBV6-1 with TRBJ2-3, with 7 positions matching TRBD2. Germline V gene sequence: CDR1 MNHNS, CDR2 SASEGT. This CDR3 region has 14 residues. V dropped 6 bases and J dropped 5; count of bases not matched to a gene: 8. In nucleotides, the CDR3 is TGTGCCAGCAGGCTAGCGGAGGCGGAAGATACGCAGTATTTT. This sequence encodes CASRLAEAEDTQYF.

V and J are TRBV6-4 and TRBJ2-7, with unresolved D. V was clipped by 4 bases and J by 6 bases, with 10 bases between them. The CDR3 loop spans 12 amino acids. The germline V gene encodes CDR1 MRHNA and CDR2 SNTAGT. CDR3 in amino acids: CASSGTACEQYF. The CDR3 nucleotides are TGTGCCAGCAGTGGGACGGCCTGCGAGCAGTACTTC.

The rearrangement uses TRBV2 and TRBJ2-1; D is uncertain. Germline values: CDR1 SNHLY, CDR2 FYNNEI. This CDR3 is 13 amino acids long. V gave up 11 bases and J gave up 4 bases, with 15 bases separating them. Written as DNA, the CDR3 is TGTGCCCGACGGATAGGGCCTTACAATGAGCAGTTCTTC. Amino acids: CARRIGPYNEQFF.

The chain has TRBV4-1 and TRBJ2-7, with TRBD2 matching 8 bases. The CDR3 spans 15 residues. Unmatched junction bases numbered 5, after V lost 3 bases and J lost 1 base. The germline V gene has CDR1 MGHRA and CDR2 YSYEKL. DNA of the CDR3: TGCGCCAGCAGCCAGCCGGGACTAGGGTCCTACGAGCAGTACTTC. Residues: CASSQPGLGSYEQYF.

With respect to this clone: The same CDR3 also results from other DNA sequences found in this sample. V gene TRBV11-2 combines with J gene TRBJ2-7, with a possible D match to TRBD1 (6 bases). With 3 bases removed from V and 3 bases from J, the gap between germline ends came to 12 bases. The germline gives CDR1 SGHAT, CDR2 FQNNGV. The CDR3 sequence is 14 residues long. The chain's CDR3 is CASSLGTGFYEQYF. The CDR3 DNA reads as TGTGCCAGCAGCTTGGGTACAGGGTTCTACGAGCAGTACTTC.

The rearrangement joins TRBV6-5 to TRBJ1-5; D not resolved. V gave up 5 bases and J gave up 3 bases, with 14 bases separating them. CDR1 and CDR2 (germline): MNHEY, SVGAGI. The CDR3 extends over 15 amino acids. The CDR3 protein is CASSRTGLHNQPQHF. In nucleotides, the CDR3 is TGTGCCAGCAGTCGTACGGGCCTCCACAATCAGCCCCAGCATTTT.

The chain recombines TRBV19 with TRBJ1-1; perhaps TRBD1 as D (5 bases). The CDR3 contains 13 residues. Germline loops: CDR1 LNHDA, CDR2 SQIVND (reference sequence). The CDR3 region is CAVGQGRYTEAFF. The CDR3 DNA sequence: TGTGCAGTGGGGCAGGGCCGATACACTGAAGCTTTCTTT.

In DNA form, the CDR3 reads TGTGCCAGCAGTGACGGCAGGGGGGTCAATGAGCAGTTCTTC. Its protein product is CASSDGRGVNEQFF. The chain employs TRBV2 and TRBJ2-1; D may be TRBD1 (7 bases). Trimming took 3 bases from V and 6 from J, leaving 12 bases between them. The germline CDR1 and CDR2 sequences are SNHLY and FYNNEI. The CDR3 covers 14 residues.

The CDR3, as DNA: TGTGCCAGTAGTTGGAGTAGCGGGAGCTCCTACAATGAGCAGTTCTTC. Protein product: CASSWSSGSSYNEQFF. The rearrangement uses TRBV19 and TRBJ2-1; 9 nucleotides agree with TRBD2. The CDR3 covers 16 residues. Germline V gene data show CDR1 as LNHDA and CDR2 as SQIVND (reference sequence). V was pared by 5 bases and J by 0 bases, with 5 bases of the junction left unmatched.

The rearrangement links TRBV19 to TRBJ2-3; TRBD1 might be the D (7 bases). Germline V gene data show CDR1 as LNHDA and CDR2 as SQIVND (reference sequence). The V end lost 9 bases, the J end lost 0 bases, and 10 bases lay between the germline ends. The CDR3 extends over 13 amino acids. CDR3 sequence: CASAGQSTDTQYF. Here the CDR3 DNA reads TGTGCCAGCGCGGGACAGAGCACAGATACGCAGTATTTT.

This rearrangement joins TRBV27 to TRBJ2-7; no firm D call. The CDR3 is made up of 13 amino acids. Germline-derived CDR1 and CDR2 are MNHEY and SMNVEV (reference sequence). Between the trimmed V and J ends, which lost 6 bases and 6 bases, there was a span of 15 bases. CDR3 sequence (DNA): TGTGCCAGCAGCCTCTCCAGTGTGAGCGAGCAGTACTTC. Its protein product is CASSLSSVSEQYF.

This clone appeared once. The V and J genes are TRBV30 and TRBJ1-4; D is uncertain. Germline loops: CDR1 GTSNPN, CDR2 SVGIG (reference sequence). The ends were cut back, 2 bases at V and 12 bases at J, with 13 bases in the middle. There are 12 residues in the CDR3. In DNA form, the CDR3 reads TGTGCCTGGAGTCTAAGCGATCTCCAACTGTTTTTT. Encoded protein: CAWSLSDLQLFF.

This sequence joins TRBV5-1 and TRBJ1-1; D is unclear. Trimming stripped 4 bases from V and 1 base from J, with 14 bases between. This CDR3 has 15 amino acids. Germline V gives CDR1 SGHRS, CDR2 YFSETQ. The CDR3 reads CASSQKRTENTEAFF. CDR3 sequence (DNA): TGCGCCAGCAGCCAAAAAAGGACGGAGAACACTGAAGCTTTCTTT.